The rows below give T cell receptor beta chains drawn from one sample of a study of T cell responses to AZD1222 COVID-19 vaccine. Some clones are missing from TCRdb's copy, which holds only in-frame ones; the method was immunoSEQ multiplex PCR. The data hold about 120,000 clones, with approximately 90% observed a single time. The sample in question was peripheral blood, obtained 28 days after the second AZD1222 dose. The receptors shown here come from an adult who received the AZD1222 COVID-19 vaccine. Each CDR3 is given with its conserved first and last residue. D genes are given only for firm matches. The size field is filled for only some rows; it gives once, few, many or a size class.

>TRBV5-1|TRBD1|-|TRBJ1-6
CASSTGQASSYNSPLHF
TGCGCCAGCAGCACTGGACAGGCGAGCTCCTATAATTCACCCCTCCACTTT
>TRBV5-6|TRBD2|-|TRBJ2-2
CASNLDMGPGGDTGELFF
TGTGCCAGCAACTTAGACATGGGACCGGGGGGGGACACCGGGGAGCTGTTTTTT
>TRBV10-1|-|-|TRBJ1-1
CASKALQKAFF
TGCGCCAGCAAAGCGCTACAGAAAGCTTTCTTT
>TRBV30|-|-|TRBJ1-6
CAWSVPVSQGRTNSPLHF
TGTGCCTGGAGTGTGCCAGTTTCACAAGGGCGGACTAATTCACCCCTCCACTTT
>TRBV6-1|-|once|TRBJ2-6
CASSEHRGFRSGANVLTF
TGTGCCAGCAGTGAACATAGGGGGTTCCGCTCTGGGGCCAACGTCCTGACTTTC
>TRBV6-1|-|-|TRBJ1-5
CASSEGPEGYQPQHF
TGTGCCAGCAGTGAAGGGCCGGAGGGGTATCAGCCCCAGCATTTT
>TRBV5-1|TRBD2|-|TRBJ2-2
CASTPLAGGTNTGELFF
TGCGCCAGCACCCCGTTAGCGGGGGGCACGAACACCGGGGAGCTGTTTTTT
>TRBV27|TRBD2|few|TRBJ2-1
CASSLAGRNEQFF
TGTGCCAGCAGTCTAGCGGGGCGGAATGAGCAGTTCTTC
>TRBV25-1|-|-|TRBJ1-2
CASSEYWDLYGYTF
TGTGCCAGCAGTGAATACTGGGACCTCTATGGCTACACCTTC
>TRBV10-3|-|-|TRBJ2-7
CAISESGGHRGEQYF
TGTGCCATCAGTGAGTCCGGAGGACACCGGGGCGAGCAGTACTTC
>TRBV4-3|-|few|TRBJ2-7
CASSQDLTGTAEQYF
TGCGCCAGCAGCCAAGATCTAACAGGGACTGCCGAGCAGTACTTC
>TRBV14|TRBD1|-|TRBJ2-5
CASSSINRGLQETQYF
TGTGCCAGCAGCAGCATAAACAGGGGTCTTCAAGAGACCCAGTACTTC
>TRBV19|-|-|TRBJ1-2
CASRRRTNYGYTF
TGTGCCAGTAGGAGACGGACTAACTATGGCTACACCTTC
>TRBV27|TRBD2|once|TRBJ2-3
CASSSRLAGKGVTQYF
TGTGCCAGCAGTTCTCGACTAGCGGGGAAAGGAGTTACGCAGTATTTT
>TRBV2|-|-|TRBJ1-2
CASSEGERSNYGYTF
TGTGCCAGCAGTGAAGGGGAGAGAAGTAACTATGGCTACACCTTC
>TRBV30|TRBD1|-|TRBJ1-5
CAWRKQGAENQPQHF
TGTGCCTGGAGGAAACAGGGGGCGGAAAATCAGCCCCAGCATTTT
>TRBV29-1|-|-|TRBJ1-2
CSATTGVNYGYTF
TGCAGCGCTACTACGGGGGTAAACTATGGCTACACCTTC
>TRBV27|TRBD1|-|TRBJ1-1
CASSHRTGGSPTEAFF
TGTGCCAGCAGTCACAGGACAGGGGGCTCCCCAACTGAAGCTTTCTTT
>TRBV30|-|-|TRBJ1-6
CAWSWQGDSPLHF
TGTGCCTGGAGTTGGCAGGGAGATTCACCCCTCCACTTT